The clone carrying this T cell receptor (beta chain) has just a few counts. Time point given: newly diagnosed GD, antithyroid drugs for less than 3 months. RNA isolated from PBMCs was used to make the TCR library. To make TCR beta libraries, researchers used iRepertoire HTBI primers and Arm-PCR of CDR3 regions. Via MiXCR, TCRdb re-called the multiplex PCR reads, giving one row per CDR3 protein. The sample consists of roughly 510,000 distinct CDR3 sequences, roughly a sixth of them appearing once. The data originate from a study of regulatory T cells in long-lasting Graves disease. The CDR3 consists of 16 residues. Germline CDR1 reads SGHRS; CDR2 reads YFSETQ. V shed 6 bases, J shed 2 bases, and the junction held 8 bases outside the gene matches. These data were also reused for a study on T cells in Graves' hyperthyroidism and ophthalmopathy.

This clonotype originated in a man aged 18-30 years with Graves disease. Sequencing was performed on peripheral blood mononuclear cells (PBMCs), taken at new diagnosis, from a patient treated with antithyroid drugs. The genes are TRBV5-1 and TRBJ2-1, with 10 bases identical to TRBD2. The CDR3 is CASTPGTSVTYNEQFF. The CDR3 coding sequence is TGCGCCAGCACGCCCGGGACTAGCGTGACCTACAATGAGCAGTTCTTC.